This T cell receptor beta chain was sequenced in a study of CXCR3-negative and CXCR3-positive naive CD8 T cells. UMI labels and 5' RACE were used to prepare the TRB cDNA libraries. TCRdb reanalyzed the 5' RACE reads, giving one entry per CDR3 protein sequence and no DNA. The table lists 120,000 to 150,000 distinct CDR3 sequences. Study-wide results and caveats: In CXCR3-positive naive cells, the TRB CDR3s were more hydrophobic than in CXCR3-negative naive cells.

Germline values: CDR1 DFQATT, CDR2 SNEGSKA (reference sequence). The CDR3 runs 14 residues. About this clonotype itself: Its antigen remains unknown.

This clonotype was sampled from a human donor in good health. Some clones in this sample may be carry-over from other donors' samples. The chain is built from TRBV20-1 and TRBJ2-1. Sequencing input: naive CXCR3+ CD8+ T cells from blood. Noted subset: CD45RO-CCR7+CD27+CD95- naive CD8+ T cells expressing CXCR3 (TNR3+). CDR3 protein: CSAYDQSSYNEQFF.